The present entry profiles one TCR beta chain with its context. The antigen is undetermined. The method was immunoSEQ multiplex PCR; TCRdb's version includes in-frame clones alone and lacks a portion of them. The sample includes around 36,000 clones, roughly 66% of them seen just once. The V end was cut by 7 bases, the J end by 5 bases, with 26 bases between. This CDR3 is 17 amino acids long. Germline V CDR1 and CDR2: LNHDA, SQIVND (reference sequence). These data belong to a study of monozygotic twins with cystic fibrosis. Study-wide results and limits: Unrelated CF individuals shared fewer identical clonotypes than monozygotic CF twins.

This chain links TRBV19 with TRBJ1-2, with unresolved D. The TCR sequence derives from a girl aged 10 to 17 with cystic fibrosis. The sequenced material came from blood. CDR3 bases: TGTGCCAGTACCACCTTGTTCGGGCAGACTGACATTTATGGCTACACCTTC. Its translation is CASTTLFGQTDIYGYTF.